The subject of this entry is one TCR beta chain. These data belong to a study of control samples from healthy donors and cancer patients. Clones were read by immunoSEQ multiplex PCR, and TCRdb kept only the in-frame ones, dropping some. The sample lists 150,000 to 180,000 clones; just under 95% were seen once. The sequence derives from a man in his forties in good health. The sample taken for sequencing was blood.

The CDR3 is CASSPYRGFTEAFF. In nucleotides, the CDR3 is TGTGCCAGCTCACCGTATAGGGGGTTCACTGAAGCTTTCTTT. The chain recombines TRBV18 with TRBJ1-1, with D possibly being TRBD1 (6 bases). V gave up 3 bases and J gave up 4 bases, with 12 bases separating them. The CDR3 runs to 14 residues. In germline, CDR1 is KGHSH, CDR2 LQKENI.